Following are 30 T cell receptor beta chains from one sample sequenced in a study of OX40 agonist ivuxolimab in advanced cancers. The table came from immunoSEQ multiplex PCR; TCRdb's copy has only in-frame clones and leaves some out. The data contain around 70,000 clones, over 75% of them seen just once; the ten biggest clones take up 6.9%. Specimen: CD4+ or CD8+ T cells sorted from blood, collected in a trial of the OX40 agonist ivuxolimab. These receptors all come from an adult with an advanced solid tumor such as melanoma, head and neck, liver or kidney cancer.

The chain carries TRBV5-1 and TRBJ1-1; D is perhaps TRBD1 (6 bases). Trimming pared 4 bases from V and 1 base from J, leaving 11 bases between. Looked up from germline, CDR1 is SGHRS and CDR2 is YFSETQ. This CDR3 comprises 14 residues. CDR3 sequence: CASSQRTANTEAFF. In nucleotides, the CDR3 is TGCGCCAGCAGCCAGAGGACAGCGAACACTGAAGCTTTCTTT.

This chain links TRBV4-1 with TRBJ1-2; 7 nucleotides align to TRBD1. Germline V gene data show CDR1 as MGHRA and CDR2 as YSYEKL. The ends lost 3 bases at V and 0 bases at J; junction bases unmatched: 7. This CDR3 region has 16 residues. The CDR3 reads CASSHPGQRTNYGYTF. The CDR3 DNA is TGCGCCAGCAGCCATCCGGGACAGAGGACTAACTATGGCTACACCTTC.

The V gene is TRBV19, the J gene TRBJ2-1; D gene unclear. The V and J ends lost 7 bases and 8 bases respectively, with 15 bases between them. CDR3 size: 13 residues. CDR1 is LNHDA, CDR2 SQIVND, per germline (reference sequence). The CDR3 is CASTTYPGHEQFF. Written as DNA, the CDR3 is TGTGCCAGTACTACCTACCCTGGGCATGAGCAGTTCTTC.

V gene TRBV5-5 combines with J gene TRBJ1-1; 7 positions match TRBD1. With 0 bases clipped from V and 5 bases from J, the junction kept 13 bases outside the gene matches. This CDR3 is built from 17 residues. Germline V lookup: CDR1 SGHKS, CDR2 YYEKEE (reference sequence). The CDR3 loop reads CASSLGPATGSRTEAFF. The CDR3 region has the DNA TGTGCCAGCAGCTTGGGGCCCGCGACAGGGTCGAGAACTGAAGCTTTCTTT.

The V and J genes are TRBV29-1 and TRBJ2-1; 12 nucleotides agree with TRBD2. CDR3 length equals 14 residues. J gave up 7 bases and V 6 bases, and 7 bases lay outside the gene matches. Germline-derived CDR1 and CDR2 are SQVTM and ANQGSEA. The CDR3 nucleotides read TGCAGCGTCGATACTAGCGGGGGGATGAATGAGCAGTTCTTC. This sequence encodes CSVDTSGGMNEQFF.

This clone is judged medium-sized (0.01 to 0.1%). This chain joins TRBV4-3 and TRBJ2-7, with D perhaps assigned TRBD1 or TRBD2 (5 bases each). V was trimmed by 0 bases and J by 4 bases, leaving 28 bases between them. Germline assignment: CDR1 LGHNA and CDR2 YSLEER. The CDR3 is made up of 20 amino acids. CDR3: CASSQDIQAGLGTPGYEQYF. As DNA, the CDR3 is TGCGCCAGCAGCCAAGATATTCAGGCGGGTTTGGGAACGCCAGGGTACGAGCAGTACTTC.

This sequence joins TRBV4-1 and TRBJ1-2; 9 bases map to TRBD1. Germline CDR1 is MGHRA and CDR2 is YSYEKL. Losses at the gene ends were 2 bases for V and 4 bases for J; bases not matched to a gene: 5. There are 15 residues in the CDR3. This CDR3 reads CASSQTDRGSYGYTF. The CDR3 region has the DNA TGCGCCAGCAGCCAAACGGACAGGGGCTCCTATGGCTACACCTTC.

The chain carries TRBV19 and TRBJ2-2; D ambiguous. The germline V and J ends were trimmed by 3 bases and 6 bases, with 5 bases remaining between them. This CDR3 spans 12 amino acids. Germline loops: CDR1 LNHDA, CDR2 SQIVND (reference sequence). This CDR3 is CASSIAPGELFF. The CDR3 DNA follows: TGTGCCAGTAGTATTGCGCCCGGGGAGCTGTTTTTT.

This chain uses TRBV4-3 with TRBJ1-1; D ambiguous. The CDR3 contains 14 residues. The V end lost 1 base, the J end lost 5 bases, and 11 bases lay between the germline ends. Germline V CDR1 and CDR2: LGHNA, YSLEER. DNA of the CDR3: TGCGCCAGCAGCCAAGCCACCGTGAGGACTGAAGCTTTCTTT. Translation: CASSQATVRTEAFF.

The chain carries TRBV7-2 and TRBJ1-5, with TRBD1 matching 10 bases. Germline V gives CDR1 SGHTA, CDR2 FQGNSA. This CDR3 comprises 16 residues. V was pared by 3 bases and J by 6 bases, with 8 bases of the junction left unmatched. CDR3 DNA: TGTGCCAGCAGCTTCTCCGGGACAGGGGTAGGTCAGCCCCAGCATTTT. Translation: CASSFSGTGVGQPQHF. The entire variable domain, with the rest obtained from reference TRBV7-2 and TRBJ1-5, is as follows: GAGVSQSPSNKVTEKGKDVELRCDPISGHTALYWYRQSLGQGLEFLIYFQGNSAPDKSGLPSDRFSAERTGGSVSTLTIQRTQQEDSAVYLCASSFSGTGVGQPQHFGDGTRLSIL.

The chain couples TRBV30 to TRBJ2-5, with 7 bases that match TRBD1. The CDR3 loop spans 15 amino acids. Germline loops: CDR1 GTSNPN, CDR2 SVGIG (reference sequence). The V segment lost 2 bases and the J segment 5 bases; nucleotides outside the gene matches: 11. As DNA, the CDR3 is TGTGCCTGGAGTACGGGACAGATCCGCCGGGAGACCCAGTACTTC. Residues: CAWSTGQIRRETQYF.

This chain connects TRBV6-5 to TRBJ1-6, with 8 positions matching TRBD1. The germline V gene encodes CDR1 MNHEY and CDR2 SVGAGI. J lost 7 bases, V lost 4 bases, and 6 bases had no gene match. CDR3 size: 15 residues. The CDR3 DNA reads TGTGCCAGCAGTTCGACAGGGGAGGCAAATTCACCCCTCCACTTT. It translates to CASSSTGEANSPLHF.

This clone was seen only a few times. The chain links TRBV19 to TRBJ1-5; D gene unclear. The CDR3 extends over 12 amino acids. Germline loops: CDR1 LNHDA, CDR2 SQIVND (reference sequence). The V gene lost 3 bases and the J gene lost 6 bases, with 6 bases spanning the gap. DNA for the CDR3: TGTGCCAGTAGTATCGGACTTCAGCCCCAGCATTTT. Protein: CASSIGLQPQHF.

V usage is TRBV2 and J usage is TRBJ2-3, with 9 positions matching TRBD2. V lost 7 bases, J lost 2 bases, and 4 bases stayed unmatched. CDR1 and CDR2 (germline): SNHLY, FYNNEI. The CDR3 is 14 amino acids. The CDR3 coding sequence is TGTGCCAGCAAGCTAGCGGGGTTCACAGATACGCAGTATTTT. Protein: CASKLAGFTDTQYF.

The rearrangement links TRBV2 to TRBJ2-7, with D perhaps matching TRBD1 (5 bases). V shed 5 bases and J shed 0 bases, with 14 bases lying between them. The CDR3 runs 15 residues. CDR1 is SNHLY, CDR2 FYNNEI, per germline. The CDR3 sequence is CASSRIRVSSYEQYF. CDR3 DNA: TGTGCCAGCAGTCGAATCAGGGTGAGCTCCTACGAGCAGTACTTC.

This clone has more than one count but fewer than ten. The genes are TRBV5-6 and TRBJ1-1; D uncertain. The CDR3 is 13 amino acids. Trimming stripped 0 bases from V and 1 base from J, with 4 bases between. Germline lookup yields CDR1 SGHDT and CDR2 YYEEEE. CDR3 nucleotide sequence: TGTGCCAGCAGCTTGGACAGGAACACTGAAGCTTTCTTT. Protein sequence: CASSLDRNTEAFF.

The chain links TRBV19 to TRBJ2-7; TRBD1 matches at 9 bases. V gave up 9 bases and J gave up 2 bases; unmatched junction bases: 5. Germline values: CDR1 LNHDA, CDR2 SQIVND (reference sequence). This CDR3 contains 13 residues. The CDR3 loop reads CASGTGMTYEQYF. CDR3 DNA: TGTGCCAGCGGGACAGGGATGACCTACGAGCAGTACTTC.

The rearrangement links TRBV19 to TRBJ1-2; no firm D call. The germline V gene has CDR1 LNHDA and CDR2 SQIVND (reference sequence). With 7 bases removed from V and 3 bases from J, the gap between germline ends came to 9 bases. This CDR3 has 12 amino acids. CDR3 nucleotides: TGTGCCAGTATAGGCAGCCACTATGGCTACACCTTC. Protein sequence: CASIGSHYGYTF.

The chain joins TRBV4-2 to TRBJ2-3, with D possibly matching TRBD1 (5 bases). This CDR3 spans 17 amino acids. Germline V gene sequence: CDR1 LGHNA, CDR2 YNFKEQ. V lost 0 bases and J 2 bases, leaving 15 bases between the germline ends. The CDR3, as DNA: TGTGCCAGCAGCCAAGACAGGCAGGGCACAACCACAGATACGCAGTATTTT. This gives the protein CASSQDRQGTTTDTQYF.

The chain employs TRBV27 and TRBJ2-7, with TRBD1 matching over 11 bases. The ends lost 5 bases at V and 4 bases at J; junction bases unmatched: 7. This CDR3 is built from 15 residues. The V gene's germline CDR1 is MNHEY and CDR2 SMNVEV (reference sequence). The CDR3 region is CASSSRTGGGYEQYF. The CDR3 DNA reads TGTGCCAGCAGTAGCAGGACAGGGGGCGGGTACGAGCAGTACTTC.

The chain links TRBV10-3 to TRBJ2-7; a weak D match, TRBD1 (6 bases). The V end was cut by 10 bases, the J end by 2 bases, with 15 bases between. The CDR3 extends over 13 amino acids. Looked up from germline, CDR1 is ENHRY and CDR2 is SYGVKD. In nucleotides, the CDR3 is TGTGCCACCCGGACAGCAAAAACCTACGAGCAGTACTTC. Its protein product is CATRTAKTYEQYF.

This chain connects TRBV7-2 to TRBJ2-5, with 13 bases matching TRBD2. Trimming cost V 3 bases and J 2 bases; bases outside gene matches: 3. This CDR3 is 16 amino acids long. Germline CDR1 reads SGHTA; CDR2 reads FQGNSA. DNA of the CDR3: TGTGCCAGCAGCTTTCCGGGACTAGCGGGGCAAGAGACCCAGTACTTC. This sequence encodes CASSFPGLAGQETQYF.

CDR3 nucleotides: TGTGCCAGCAGTTTTTTCCGGGGGCTCTACGAGCAGTACTTC. The encoded protein is CASSFFRGLYEQYF. This chain joins TRBV28 and TRBJ2-7; D is perhaps TRBD1 or TRBD2 (6 bases each). Trimming stripped 3 bases from V and 3 bases from J, with 12 bases between. Germline V gene data show CDR1 as MDHEN and CDR2 as SYDVKM. This CDR3 is 14 amino acids long.

The V call is TRBV7-6, the J call TRBJ2-7; TRBD1 aligns across 9 bases. Germline values: CDR1 SGHVS, CDR2 FNYEAQ. J lost 6 bases, V lost 2 bases, and 11 bases had no gene match. This CDR3 region has 16 residues. The CDR3 loop reads CASSLWLPGQGGEQYF. Here the CDR3 DNA reads TGTGCCAGCAGCTTATGGTTGCCGGGACAGGGAGGCGAGCAGTACTTC. Using reference TRBV7-6 and TRBJ2-7 for the parts outside the CDR3, the full variable domain is GAGVSQSPRYKVTKRGQDVALRCDPISGHVSLYWYRQALGQGPEFLTYFNYEAQQDKSGLPNDRFSAERPEGSISTLTIQRTEQRDSAMYRCASSLWLPGQGGEQYFGPGTRLTVT.

The rearrangement uses TRBV11-2 and TRBJ2-5, with D uncertain. The CDR3 contains 13 residues. V lost 7 bases and J lost 1, with 10 bases in between. Germline CDR1 and CDR2: SGHAT and FQNNGV. The CDR3 reads CASKLQFQETQYF. The CDR3 DNA sequence: TGTGCCAGCAAACTACAGTTCCAAGAGACCCAGTACTTC.

This chain connects TRBV7-9 to TRBJ2-5; the D is unclear. The V end lost 4 bases, the J end lost 11 bases, and 17 bases lay between the germline ends. Germline assignment: CDR1 SEHNR and CDR2 FQNEAQ (reference sequence). This CDR3 comprises 13 residues. CDR3 residues: CASSSGPLKEQYF. The CDR3 DNA reads TGTGCCAGCAGCTCCGGACCCCTGAAGGAGCAGTACTTC.

The V gene is TRBV7-8, the J gene TRBJ1-6; 12 bases agree with TRBD1. The CDR3 has 15 amino acids. Trimming took 5 bases from V and 9 from J; bases not matched to a gene: 5. The V gene's germline CDR1 is SGHVS and CDR2 FQNEAQ. DNA for the CDR3: TGTGCCAGCAGCCCGGGACAGGGGGCGGGTTCACCCCTCCACTTT. It translates to CASSPGQGAGSPLHF.

J is TRBJ2-7 and V is TRBV9; no clear D gene. The CDR3 length is 15 residues. Trimming pared 0 bases from V and 2 bases from J, leaving 12 bases between. Germline V gives CDR1 SGDLS, CDR2 YYNGEE. CDR3 coding DNA: TGTGCCAGCAGCGTAGCGGCAGGTCCCACCTACGAGCAGTACTTC. It yields the protein CASSVAAGPTYEQYF.

This clone showed up just a few times. The V and J genes are TRBV25-1 and TRBJ2-2; 9 bases match TRBD1. The CDR3 is made up of 15 amino acids. With V trimmed by 8 bases and J by 3 bases, 7 bases remained unmatched. Per germline, CDR1 MGHDK and CDR2 SYGVNS. Here the CDR3 reads CASGERTGDTGELFF. In nucleotides, the CDR3 is TGTGCCAGCGGAGAAAGGACAGGGGACACCGGGGAGCTGTTTTTT. Full variable domain (rest looked up from reference TRBV25-1 and TRBJ2-2): EADIYQTPRYLVIGTGKKITLECSQTMGHDKMYWYQQDPGMELHLIHYSYGVNSTEKGDLSSESTVSRIRTEHFPLTLESARPSHTSQYLCASGERTGDTGELFFGEGSRLTVL.

This sequence joins TRBV7-2 and TRBJ2-5, with 13 nucleotides matching TRBD2. The CDR3 extends over 15 amino acids. The germline V gene encodes CDR1 SGHTA and CDR2 FQGNSA. Unmatched junction bases numbered 5, after V lost 5 bases and J lost 5 bases. The CDR3 coding sequence is TGTGCCAGCAGCATTACTAGCGGGGGGGCGGAGACCCAGTACTTC. Its protein is CASSITSGGAETQYF.